Shown below are 14 T cell receptor beta chains from a single sample sequenced in a study of pediatric ulcerative colitis. TCRdb keeps only in-frame clones here, not all; method: immunoSEQ multiplex PCR. Counted here are tens of thousands of clones, about 81% occurring once; the ten biggest clones make up over 8.5%. The rectum was sampled with one to two pinch biopsies at colonoscopy. Sequenced: gut tissue. The receptors come from a boy between 10 and 17 years old with severe ulcerative colitis.

In this sample, this clone turned up a few times. The chain uses TRBV5-1 and TRBJ1-2, with TRBD1 identical over 7 bases. Trimming cost V 4 bases and J 7 bases; bases outside gene matches: 16. In germline, CDR1 is SGHRS, CDR2 YFSETQ. The CDR3 extends over 16 amino acids. The CDR3 here is CASSKTGQASSGGYTF. CDR3 nucleotide sequence: TGCGCCAGCAGCAAGACTGGACAGGCCAGTTCGGGTGGCTACACCTTC.

The chain's CDR3 is CASSLALAATTGELFF. In nucleotides, the CDR3 is TGCGCCAGCAGCTTGGCGCTAGCGGCTACCACCGGGGAGCTGTTTTTT. The gene calls are TRBV5-1 and TRBJ2-2; 7 bases align to TRBD2. Trimming removed 0 bases from V and 4 bases from J; junction bases left unmatched: 6. Germline lookup yields CDR1 SGHRS and CDR2 YFSETQ. The CDR3 consists of 16 residues.

This clone was picked up a small number of times. The chain uses TRBV2 and TRBJ1-5, with D hard to call. The CDR3 extends over 12 amino acids. V gave up 6 bases and J gave up 6 bases, with 9 bases separating them. The germline CDR1 and CDR2 sequences are SNHLY and FYNNEI. CDR3 in amino acids: CASSPRFQPQHF. The CDR3 nucleotides read TGTGCCAGCAGCCCGAGATTTCAGCCCCAGCATTTT.

The chain is built from TRBV13 and TRBJ2-1, with D uncertain. Trimming pared 5 bases from V and 4 bases from J, leaving 12 bases between. The CDR3 consists of 14 residues. Germline V lookup: CDR1 PRHDT, CDR2 FYEKMQ (reference sequence). The CDR3 DNA sequence: TGTGCCAGCAGCCCACCCGACCGTTACAATGAGCAGTTCTTC. This sequence encodes CASSPPDRYNEQFF.

The genes are TRBV19 and TRBJ2-3, with no clear D. CDR1 LNHDA and CDR2 SQIVND come from the germline V gene (reference sequence). The CDR3 contains 12 residues. Trimming stripped 7 bases from V and 4 bases from J, with 9 bases between. For the CDR3, the DNA is TGTGCCAGTAATAACCGGGCAGATACGCAGTATTTT. Translation gives CASNNRADTQYF.

The chain carries TRBV19 and TRBJ1-3, with D hard to call. Germline V gene lookup returns CDR1 LNHDA and CDR2 SQIVND (reference sequence). Between the trimmed V and J ends, which lost 5 bases and 3 bases, there was a span of 8 bases. The CDR3 is made up of 13 amino acids. The CDR3 protein is CASSPPNGNTIYF. CDR3 DNA sequence: TGTGCCAGTAGTCCCCCGAATGGAAACACCATATATTTT.

This chain uses TRBV11-2 with TRBJ2-7; 8 bases fit TRBD1. The CDR3 totals 13 residues. Per the germline V gene, CDR1 is SGHAT and CDR2 is FQNNGV. The trim removed 6 bases at V and 3 bases at J, leaving 4 bases unmatched. The CDR3: CASRRQGRYEQYF. The CDR3 DNA follows: TGTGCCAGCAGGAGACAGGGGCGCTACGAGCAGTACTTC. Variable domain in full (rest from reference TRBV11-2 and TRBJ2-7): EAGVAQSPRYKIIEKRQSVAFWCNPISGHATLYWYQQILGQGPKLLIQFQNNGVVDDSQLPKDRFSAERLKGVDSTLKIQPAKLEDSAVYLCASRRQGRYEQYFGPGTRLTVT.

The chain employs TRBV5-6 and TRBJ1-1; D possibly corresponds to TRBD1 (5 bases). The CDR3 is made up of 15 amino acids. CDR1 and CDR2 from the germline V gene are SGHDT and YYEEEE. The V and J ends lost 2 bases and 4 bases respectively, with 15 bases between them. CDR3 nucleotides: TGTGCCAGCAGCTTAGATTATGGGGGAGGCACTGAAGCTTTCTTT. Translated, it gives CASSLDYGGGTEAFF.

CDR3 sequence (DNA): TGTGCCAGCAGCTTAGCGGGTAGATTCGCGACCCAGTACTTC. Protein sequence: CASSLAGRFATQYF. This chain uses TRBV7-9 with TRBJ2-5; D gene unclear. The V end was cut by 0 bases, the J end by 7 bases, with 12 bases between. Germline assignment: CDR1 SEHNR and CDR2 FQNEAQ (reference sequence). This CDR3 has 14 amino acids.

This chain connects TRBV19 to TRBJ2-3; TRBD2 is a possible D gene (5 bases). This CDR3 has 14 residues. Trimming cost V 8 bases and J 0 bases, with 12 bases left between them. Germline V CDR1 and CDR2: LNHDA, SQIVND (reference sequence). The DNA of the CDR3 is TGTGCCAGTTCCAGGACTTATAGCACAGATACGCAGTATTTT. It encodes CASSRTYSTDTQYF.

About this clone itself: The conserved phenylalanine or tryptophan normally closing the CDR3 is absent here, so this likely arose from a read error. V and J are TRBV6-5 and TRBJ1-6; D perhaps matches TRBD1 (6 bases). CDR3 size: 13 residues. The germline V and J ends were trimmed by 6 bases and 10 bases, with 13 bases remaining between them. CDR1 and CDR2 from the germline V gene are MNHEY and SVGAGI. CDR3 sequence reads: CASSQGQSSPLHL. Written as DNA, the CDR3 is TGTGCCAGCAGCCAAGGACAGTCCTCACCCCTCCACCTT.

This clone came up a few times. J is TRBJ1-2 and V is TRBV5-1; TRBD1 might be the D (5 bases). The CDR3 is 14 residues long. Germline V CDR1 and CDR2: SGHRS, YFSETQ. Between the trimmed V and J ends, which lost 2 bases and 0 bases, there was a span of 8 bases. In nucleotides, the CDR3 is TGCGCCAGCAGCTTACAGACAGCTAACTATGGCTACACCTTC. It translates to CASSLQTANYGYTF. Using reference TRBV5-1 and TRBJ1-2 for the parts outside the CDR3, the full variable domain is KAGVTQTPRYLIKTRGQQVTLSCSPISGHRSVSWYQQTPGQGLQFLFEYFSETQRNKGNFPGRFSGRQFSNSRSEMNVSTLELGDSALYLCASSLQTANYGYTFGSGTRLTVV.

The chain uses TRBV21-1 and TRBJ1-3. TRBV21-1 is a pseudogene locus. The CDR3 is 14 amino acids. In DNA, the CDR3 is TGTGCCAGCAGCAATCCGGGGCTGGAAAACACCATATATTTT. Encoded protein: CASSNPGLENTIYF.

The table lists this clone with a few counts. The rearrangement uses TRBV19 and TRBJ1-2; no clear D. Germline CDR1 is LNHDA and CDR2 is SQIVND (reference sequence). The CDR3 spans 14 residues. Trimming took off 1 base at V and 4 bases at J, with 10 bases between the two ends. CDR3 in DNA: TGTGCCAGTAGTATAGTCCCGGGAACCTATGGCTACACCTTC. This encodes CASSIVPGTYGYTF.